One and the same sample provided the 11 T cell receptor beta chains below, sequenced in a study of blood T cell repertoires in COVID-19 (dated by TCRdb to about 2020). The method behind the library was the immunoSEQ multiplex PCR assay. TCRdb took this table from immuneACCESS and kept in-frame rearrangements with V and J called. Such tables lack part of the clones; where checked against another copy, unresolved V genes explain under half of the gap, and the rest is unexplained. This sample holds approximately 530,000 clones; about 88% were observed only once. The top ten constitute roughly 7.4% of the sample. The sample comprised peripheral blood. These receptor sequences come from a woman in her forties or fifties with COVID-19, enrolled during active disease.

V gene TRBV12-3 or TRBV12-4 combines with J gene TRBJ2-5, with 7 positions matching TRBD1. V gave up 6 bases and J gave up 2 bases; unmatched junction bases: 3. This CDR3 spans 13 amino acids. Here the CDR3 reads CASSLGQQETQYF. The CDR3 DNA reads as TGTGCCAGCAGCCTGGGACAGCAAGAGACCCAGTACTTC.

This chain connects TRBV5-6 to TRBJ1-5; no reliable D call. This CDR3 has 13 amino acids. Trimming shortened V by 4 bases and J by 7 bases, and 12 bases separated the two germline ends. CDR1 SGHDT and CDR2 YYEEEE come from the germline V gene. This CDR3 is CASSTEGGQPQHF. DNA for the CDR3: TGTGCCAGCAGCACCGAAGGAGGGCAGCCCCAGCATTTT.

The genes are TRBV24-1 and TRBJ2-1; TRBD1 agrees at 10 bases. The germline V gene has CDR1 KGHDR and CDR2 SFDVKD. This CDR3 is built from 13 residues. V gave up 4 bases and J gave up 8 bases; unmatched junction bases: 1. CDR3 loop: CATSDGQGDEQFF. CDR3 coding DNA: TGTGCCACCAGTGACGGACAGGGGGATGAGCAGTTCTTC.

This clone turned up a few times. The chain employs TRBV6-6 and TRBJ2-7, with TRBD1 matching over 9 bases. Per the germline V gene, CDR1 is MNHNY and CDR2 is SVGAGI (reference sequence). Trimming at V came to 8 bases and at J to 0 bases, leaving 5 bases not matched to a gene. The CDR3 totals 14 residues. CDR3 sequence: CASGRTGVSYEQYF. CDR3 DNA: TGTGCCAGCGGACGGACAGGGGTCTCCTACGAGCAGTACTTC.

The chain has TRBV18 and TRBJ1-1; 7 bases fit TRBD1. The CDR3 is 16 amino acids. Trimming took 2 bases from V and 4 from J; bases not matched to a gene: 10. Germline lookup yields CDR1 KGHSH and CDR2 LQKENI. The CDR3 protein is CASSPTKGGRGTEAFF. The CDR3 DNA is TGTGCCAGCTCACCAACTAAAGGGGGCAGGGGCACTGAAGCTTTCTTT.

The chain has TRBV27 and TRBJ2-1; TRBD2 aligns across 10 bases. Germline trimming cut 3 bases from V and 4 bases from J; bases unmatched to any gene: 3. The germline V gene encodes CDR1 MNHEY and CDR2 SMNVEV (reference sequence). This CDR3 has 15 amino acids. CDR3: CASSLGAGGYNEQFF. The DNA of the CDR3 is TGTGCCAGCAGTTTGGGAGCGGGGGGGTACAATGAGCAGTTCTTC.

The V call is TRBV6-1, the J call TRBJ1-2; D remains unclear. The length of the CDR3 is 14 residues. Germline V lookup: CDR1 MNHNS, CDR2 SASEGT. The germline V and J ends were trimmed by 2 bases and 3 bases, with 10 bases remaining between them. The CDR3 region is CASSESLAYYGYTF. For the CDR3, the DNA is TGTGCCAGCAGTGAATCCTTGGCTTACTATGGCTACACCTTC.

The J gene is TRBJ1-3, the V gene TRBV5-4; a weak D match, TRBD1 (5 bases). CDR1 and CDR2 from the germline V gene are SGHNT and YYREEE (reference sequence). V lost 4 bases, J lost 0 bases, and 8 bases lay in between. The CDR3 totals 14 residues. The CDR3 reads CASSMGHSGNTIYF. CDR3 DNA: TGTGCCAGCAGCATGGGGCACTCTGGAAACACCATATATTTT.

This clone has only a few counts. The chain recombines TRBV10-3 with TRBJ2-7, with D perhaps matching TRBD1 (6 bases). Germline V gene data show CDR1 as ENHRY and CDR2 as SYGVKD. The CDR3 has 13 amino acids. V was cut by 2 bases and J by 6 bases, with 11 bases left in between. CDR3 bases: TGTGCCATCAGTGAGCAGGGGCAGGGCGAGCAGTACTTC. It translates to CAISEQGQGEQYF.

This chain connects TRBV3-1 (or the pseudogene TRBV3-2) to TRBJ2-7, with D hard to call. Trimming took 1 base from V and 3 from J, leaving 13 bases between them. This CDR3 contains 15 residues. From germline, CDR1 is LGHDT and CDR2 YNNKEL (reference sequence). CDR3 nucleotide sequence: TGTGCCAGCAGCCAAGGCTGGGCCTCCGTCTACGAGCAGTACTTC. It encodes CASSQGWASVYEQYF.

The CDR3 protein is CASSGRRETQYF. For the CDR3, the DNA is TGTGCCAGCAGTGGCAGGAGGGAGACCCAGTACTTC. The chain joins TRBV6-4 to TRBJ2-5, with TRBD2 as a possible D gene (5 bases). Germline V gene sequence: CDR1 MRHNA, CDR2 SNTAGT. The CDR3 length is 12 residues. The V gene lost 4 bases and the J gene lost 5 bases, with 8 bases spanning the gap.